This T cell receptor beta chain was sequenced in a study of CD8+CD57+ T cells in acquired aplastic anemia. The CDR3 contains 18 residues. From germline, CDR1 is LGHNT and CDR2 FRNRAP. The J segment lost 5 bases and the V segment lost 4 bases, leaving 12 bases of the junction unmatched. Profiling of TCR beta VDJ combinations and CDR3 sequences used genomic DNA as template. TCRdb fed the reads into MiXCR, producing one record per CDR3 protein. The sample records 150,000 or so distinct CDR3 sequences, 45% to 55% being singletons. Before being chosen for sequencing, patients had shown CD8+CD57+ cell expansion by flow cytometry. The table lists this clonotype with many counts. Its antigen is undetermined. Study observations and caveats: Patients and controls shared twenty-nine CD8+ CDR3 sequences.

Sample: sorted CD4+, CD8+, or CD8+CD57+ T cells (not recorded which) from PBMCs. The chain joins TRBV12-5 to TRBJ2-5; TRBD2 matches 14 bases. The receptor's source is a human donor with aplastic anemia. This CDR3 is CASGSSYPGLAGAETQYF. The CDR3 region has the DNA TGTGCTAGTGGTTCGTCCTATCCGGGACTAGCGGGAGCGGAGACCCAGTACTTC.